Below, one T cell receptor (beta chain) is given with its context. Sequenced by immunoSEQ multiplex PCR; TCRdb stores in-frame clones only, minus some. This table has 120,000 to 150,000 clones, roughly 87% appearing once. This entry belongs to a study of blood T cell repertoires in COVID-19. For the study at large: There were acute and convalescent COVID-19 samples, and they came from the United States, Italy and Spain.

The length of the CDR3 is 12 residues. Germline V lookup: CDR1 WSHSY, CDR2 SAAADI. Individuals aged 18 to 89 years were recruited from about two dozen US areas. Participants were placed into cohorts based on the clinical history they reported. Participants classified as exposed had met a COVID-19 case within 2 weeks before study entry. The sequenced sample was PBMCs or T cells enriched from blood (not recorded which). The V and J genes are TRBV10-2 and TRBJ1-1, with D maybe TRBD1 (6 bases). This TCR was recovered from a middle-aged woman who had been exposed to COVID-19. CDR3 residues: CAAKAGGLGAFF. The CDR3 DNA reads as TGCGCAGCAAAGGCGGGGGGCTTAGGAGCTTTCTTT.